A single sample is the source of the 14 T cell receptor beta chains below, sequenced in a study of shared clonotypes between healthy human individuals. Measured with immunoSEQ multiplex PCR; TCRdb has only the in-frame clones, and not every one. The sample lists millions of clones, approximately 92% occurring once. The material sequenced was naive CD4+ T cells sorted from blood. Subset indicated: CD45RA+ positively selected. The origin of the receptors is a young man in good health.

About this clone: Other DNA sequences within the sample encode an identical CDR3. The genes are TRBV10-3 and TRBJ1-2; D is undetermined. In germline, CDR1 is ENHRY, CDR2 SYGVKD. V gave up 0 bases and J gave up 5 bases, with 7 bases separating them. There are 13 residues in the CDR3. The CDR3: CAISESGGYGYTF. The CDR3 nucleotides read TGTGCCATCAGTGAGTCAGGAGGGTATGGCTACACCTTC.

Notes on this clone: Other DNA sequences in this sample translate to the same CDR3. The gene calls are TRBV6-5 and TRBJ2-1; perhaps TRBD2 as D (5 bases). This CDR3 region has 12 residues. Trimming shortened V by 4 bases and J by 5 bases, and 6 bases separated the two germline ends. Germline V gene lookup returns CDR1 MNHEY and CDR2 SVGAGI. CDR3 DNA: TGTGCCAGCAGTTCGCGGGACAATGAGCAGTTCTTC. It yields the protein CASSSRDNEQFF.

The chain links TRBV28 to TRBJ1-6, with 9 nucleotides matching TRBD1. V lost 10 bases and J lost 8; bases outside the gene matches: 6. Per germline, CDR1 MDHEN and CDR2 SYDVKM. This CDR3 has 13 amino acids. CDR3 bases: TGTGCCACCAGCCGGGACAGGGATTCACCCCTCCACTTT. This translates into CATSRDRDSPLHF.

The J gene is TRBJ1-6, the V gene TRBV7-3, with D possibly TRBD1 on 5 matching bases. The CDR3 totals 15 residues. The ends were cut back, 5 bases at V and 6 bases at J, with 14 bases in the middle. The germline CDR1 and CDR2 sequences are SGHTA and FQGTGA. The CDR3 spells CASSPWTLTNSPLHF. In nucleotides, the CDR3 is TGTGCCAGCAGCCCCTGGACACTAACTAATTCACCCCTCCACTTT.

This chain uses TRBV7-2 with TRBJ1-1, with D unresolved. V lost 5 bases and J 1 base, leaving 8 bases between the germline ends. The CDR3 runs to 13 residues. Germline CDR1 SGHTA, CDR2 FQGNSA. The CDR3 coding sequence is TGTGCCAGCAGCGCGGCGGGGAACACTGAAGCTTTCTTT. Translating gives CASSAAGNTEAFF.

The rearrangement joins TRBV6-1 to TRBJ1-5; D perhaps matches TRBD1 (6 bases). Per germline, CDR1 MNHNS and CDR2 SASEGT. This CDR3 is 16 amino acids long. Trimming took off 1 base at V and 2 bases at J, with 12 bases between the two ends. The DNA for the CDR3 is TGTGCCAGCAGTGAAGTGACAGGCACACGCAATCAGCCCCAGCATTTT. Protein sequence: CASSEVTGTRNQPQHF.

This chain uses TRBV4-1 with TRBJ2-7, with D perhaps TRBD2 (6 bases). The CDR3 is 16 amino acids. CDR1 is MGHRA and CDR2 is YSYEKL in the germline V gene. The germline V and J ends were trimmed by 0 bases and 0 bases, with 12 bases remaining between them. The CDR3 region has the DNA TGCGCCAGCAGCCAAGAAGGTGGGGGGAGCTCCTACGAGCAGTACTTC. Amino acid sequence: CASSQEGGGSSYEQYF.

About this clone: This CDR3 is also generated by other DNA sequences in the sample. V usage is TRBV18 and J usage is TRBJ1-1; unclear D gene. This CDR3 is built from 12 residues. CDR1 and CDR2 (germline): KGHSH, LQKENI. The germline V and J ends were trimmed by 6 bases and 4 bases, with 9 bases remaining between them. This CDR3 is CASSRGSTEAFF. In DNA, the CDR3 is TGTGCCAGCTCTCGAGGGAGCACTGAAGCTTTCTTT.

The genes are TRBV11-2 and TRBJ1-4, with 10 bases aligning to TRBD1. V was pared by 4 bases and J by 8 bases, with 7 bases of the junction left unmatched. This CDR3 has 15 residues. Germline values: CDR1 SGHAT, CDR2 FQNNGV. CDR3 protein: CASSSDGTGVEKLFF. CDR3 DNA sequence: TGTGCCAGCAGCTCCGACGGGACAGGGGTCGAAAAACTGTTTTTT.

CDR3: CASSLGGLMGQPQHF. CDR3 nucleotide sequence: TGTGCCAGCAGCTTGGGGGGGCTAATGGGTCAGCCCCAGCATTTT. V and J are TRBV5-6 and TRBJ1-5, with D tentatively TRBD1 (6 bases). This CDR3 has 15 residues. V lost 0 bases and J 6 bases, leaving 13 bases between the germline ends. Germline assignment: CDR1 SGHDT and CDR2 YYEEEE.

This clone was seen only once. The chain combines TRBV5-6 with TRBJ2-5; 11 bases line up with TRBD2. Germline CDR1 is SGHDT and CDR2 is YYEEEE. The CDR3 covers 15 residues. V lost 2 bases to trimming and J lost 4 bases; unmatched junction nucleotides: 4. CDR3 region: CASSLYGLAGETQYF. The CDR3 bases are TGTGCCAGCAGCTTATACGGACTAGCGGGAGAGACCCAGTACTTC.

The chain uses TRBV11-3 and TRBJ2-1, with 7 bases lining up with TRBD1. This CDR3 spans 17 amino acids. The germline CDR1 and CDR2 sequences are SGHNT and YENEEA. V shed 4 bases and J 6 bases; nucleotides not matched to a gene: 15. The CDR3 DNA follows: TGTGCCAGCAGCTATGGGCCGTGGGACAGAAAAATCAATGAGCAGTTCTTC. Translation gives CASSYGPWDRKINEQFF. Supplemented by reference TRBV11-3 and TRBJ2-1, the full variable domain reads EAGVVQSPRYKIIEKKQPVAFWCNPISGHNTLYWYLQNLGQGPELLIRYENEEAVDDSQLPKDRFSAERLKGVDSTLKIQPAELGDSAVYLCASSYGPWDRKINEQFFGPGTRLTVL.

The chain has TRBV5-4 and TRBJ1-2; D unresolved. V lost 0 bases and J lost 3, with 6 bases in between. The CDR3 runs 13 residues. Germline CDR1 is SGHNT and CDR2 is YYREEE (reference sequence). This chain's CDR3 is CASSLGVYYGYTF. The CDR3, as DNA: TGTGCCAGCAGCTTGGGGGTATACTATGGCTACACCTTC. Full variable domain (missing parts from reference TRBV5-4 and TRBJ1-2): ETGVTQSPTHLIKTRGQQVTLRCSSQSGHNTVSWYQQALGQGPQFIFQYYREEENGRGNFPPRFSGLQFPNYSSELNVNALELDDSALYLCASSLGVYYGYTFGSGTRLTVV.

The V gene is TRBV5-4, the J gene TRBJ1-2; D unresolved. CDR1 and CDR2 from the germline V gene are SGHNT and YYREEE (reference sequence). This CDR3 comprises 14 residues. Trimming cost V 4 bases and J 2 bases, with 12 bases left between them. This CDR3 reads CASSHQDRNYGYTF. DNA for the CDR3: TGTGCCAGCAGCCACCAGGATAGGAACTATGGCTACACCTTC.